The 17 T cell receptor beta chains below come from one sample, sequenced in a study of blood T cell repertoires in COVID-19. Here immunoSEQ multiplex PCR was the method, and the copy in TCRdb shows in-frame clones only, minus some. The repertoire holds approximately 11,000 clones, with 80% to 90% as singletons. Specimen: peripheral blood. Receptors originate from a man in his fifties with active COVID-19.

This clone is termed medium-sized (0.01 to 0.1%). This chain joins TRBV27 and TRBJ2-3; TRBD1 is a possible D gene (5 bases). This CDR3 spans 13 amino acids. Per the germline V gene, CDR1 is MNHEY and CDR2 is SMNVEV (reference sequence). Trimming cost V 4 bases and J 1 base, with 6 bases left between them. CDR3 sequence reads: CASSSTGTDTQYF. CDR3 sequence (DNA): TGTGCCAGCAGTTCGACAGGCACAGATACGCAGTATTTT.

CDR3 protein: CASSQVPPLWTSPLYEQYF. The CDR3 DNA is TGTGCCAGCAGCCAAGTTCCCCCCCTATGGACTAGCCCTCTCTACGAGCAGTACTTC. V gene TRBV3-1 (or the pseudogene TRBV3-2) combines with J gene TRBJ2-7; 8 nucleotides agree with TRBD2. The CDR3 loop spans 19 amino acids. Germline CDR1 reads LGHDT; CDR2 reads YNNKEL (reference sequence). V shed 1 base and J 3 bases; nucleotides not matched to a gene: 17.

The chain has TRBV9 and TRBJ2-1; D is unclear. Germline CDR1 is SGDLS and CDR2 is YYNGEE. The length of the CDR3 is 15 residues. Trimming pared 4 bases from V and 5 bases from J, leaving 16 bases between. The CDR3 DNA reads TGTGCCAGCAGCCTGGTCTCAGGTCTGAACAATGAGCAGTTCTTC. This encodes CASSLVSGLNNEQFF.

The chain joins TRBV7-8 to TRBJ2-7; 8 positions match TRBD1. After removal of 1 base from V and 5 bases from J, the junction contained 4 bases not matched to a gene. CDR3 length: 14 amino acids. Germline V gene lookup returns CDR1 SGHVS and CDR2 FQNEAQ. This chain's CDR3 is CASSLGVDRDEQYF. DNA for the CDR3: TGTGCCAGCAGCTTAGGGGTGGACAGGGACGAGCAGTACTTC. The complete variable domain, with remaining parts taken from reference TRBV7-8 and TRBJ2-7, reads GAGVSQSPRYKVAKRGQDVALRCDPISGHVSLFWYQQALGQGPEFLTYFQNEAQLDKSGLPSDRFFAERPEGSVSTLKIQRTQQEDSAVYLCASSLGVDRDEQYFGPGTRLTVT.

The chain is built from TRBV10-2 and TRBJ2-7; 7 positions match TRBD1. Germline-derived CDR1 and CDR2 are WSHSY and SAAADI. This CDR3 is 14 amino acids long. Losses at the gene ends were 6 bases for V and 4 bases for J; bases not matched to a gene: 9. The CDR3 region has the DNA TGCGCCAGCAGCAGAGGGGCACAGGGGTACGAGCAGTACTTC. Protein: CASSRGAQGYEQYF.

The chain recombines TRBV11-2 with TRBJ1-2; D may be TRBD1 (6 bases). Germline CDR1 reads SGHAT; CDR2 reads FQNNGV. This CDR3 comprises 14 residues. Trimming removed 2 bases from V and 4 bases from J, with 11 bases in between. CDR3 coding DNA: TGTGCCAGCAGCTTATCCAGGGGCGGCTATGGCTACACCTTC. Amino acids: CASSLSRGGYGYTF.

This chain connects TRBV5-6 to TRBJ2-7; TRBD2 matches 10 bases. The CDR3 extends over 16 amino acids. Germline V lookup: CDR1 SGHDT, CDR2 YYEEEE. The junction had 13 bases not matched to a gene; V was cut back by 3 bases and J by 7 bases. CDR3 sequence reads: CASSYRTSGTQGEQYF. For the CDR3, the DNA is TGTGCCAGCAGCTATCGGACTAGCGGAACCCAGGGAGAGCAGTACTTC.

The chain joins TRBV7-9 to TRBJ2-7; TRBD1 matches 9 bases. With V trimmed by 6 bases and J by 5 bases, 8 bases remained unmatched. The V gene's germline CDR1 is SEHNR and CDR2 FQNEAQ (reference sequence). This CDR3 region has 14 residues. CDR3 DNA sequence: TGTGCCAGCAGATACGGGACAGGGATAGACGAGCAGTACTTC. Protein sequence: CASRYGTGIDEQYF.

The chain is built from TRBV9 and TRBJ2-7; 9 nucleotides align to TRBD2. Germline V lookup: CDR1 SGDLS, CDR2 YYNGEE. Losses at the gene ends were 0 bases for V and 2 bases for J; bases not matched to a gene: 6. The CDR3 has 16 residues. The CDR3 sequence: CASSVGVAGGTYEQYF. CDR3 sequence (DNA): TGTGCCAGCAGCGTAGGGGTTGCGGGAGGGACCTACGAGCAGTACTTC.

Of note for this clone: One end of the junction is discordant with germline, which a read error may explain. DNA for the CDR3: TGTGCCAGCATCCAAGGGGGCGTAGGAGGGGATACGCAGTATTTT. Translation gives CASIQGGVGGDTQYF. The chain carries TRBV3-1 (or the pseudogene TRBV3-2) and TRBJ2-3, with D tentatively TRBD1 (7 bases). CDR1 is LGHDT and CDR2 is YNNKEL in the germline V gene (reference sequence). This CDR3 has 15 residues.

V gene TRBV4-1 combines with J gene TRBJ1-2; D possibly corresponds to TRBD1 (5 bases). This CDR3 contains 16 residues. Germline V CDR1 and CDR2: MGHRA, YSYEKL. V dropped 0 bases and J dropped 0 bases, with 11 bases sitting between them. The CDR3 here is CASSQERTYANYGYTF. Here the CDR3 DNA reads TGCGCCAGCAGCCAAGAAAGGACATACGCTAACTATGGCTACACCTTC.

This clone came up a few times. V gene TRBV6-6 combines with J gene TRBJ2-1; no firm D call. This CDR3 has 12 residues. Trimming cost V 0 bases and J 15 bases, with 12 bases left between them. Germline V gene sequence: CDR1 MNHNY, CDR2 SVGAGI (reference sequence). The CDR3 region has the DNA TGTGCCAGCAGTTACTCGACAAGTTTCGGGTTCTTC. This gives the protein CASSYSTSFGFF.

The chain employs TRBV7-8 and TRBJ2-7; D is possibly TRBD1 (7 bases). Germline V gene data show CDR1 as SGHVS and CDR2 as FQNEAQ. V was trimmed by 5 bases and J by 6 bases, leaving 20 bases between them. The CDR3 has 15 residues. As DNA, the CDR3 is TGTGCCAGCAGCCCAACGGAGGGGGCTGTTTTCGAGCAGTACTTC. Translation gives CASSPTEGAVFEQYF.

V usage is TRBV9 and J usage is TRBJ2-3; D may be TRBD2 (6 bases). CDR3 length: 14 amino acids. Germline values: CDR1 SGDLS, CDR2 YYNGEE. The V end lost 4 bases, the J end lost 6 bases, and 15 bases lay between the germline ends. The CDR3 loop is CASSPSGGEDTQYF. The CDR3 DNA reads as TGTGCCAGCAGCCCCAGTGGAGGGGAGGATACGCAGTATTTT.

The chain has TRBV21-1 and TRBJ2-5; the table calls TRBD1, which could not be checked here. TRBV21-1 represents a pseudogene. There are 12 residues in the CDR3. The CDR3 here is CASVGGEETQYF. The CDR3 nucleotides read TGTGCCAGCGTTGGGGGCGAAGAGACCCAGTACTTC.

This chain joins TRBV28 and TRBJ1-5; 8 bases are shared with TRBD1. The CDR3 totals 16 residues. Trimming removed 9 bases from V and 4 bases from J; junction bases left unmatched: 14. Germline assignment: CDR1 MDHEN and CDR2 SYDVKM. Written as DNA, the CDR3 is TGTGCCAGTACGGGCAGGGGGCAACGGAGGAATCAGCCCCAGCATTTT. Protein product: CASTGRGQRRNQPQHF.

The V gene is TRBV27, the J gene TRBJ2-4; 12 bases are a match to TRBD2. J gave up 0 bases and V 0 bases, and 3 bases lay outside the gene matches. In germline, CDR1 is MNHEY, CDR2 SMNVEV (reference sequence). CDR3 size: 18 residues. The CDR3 sequence is CASSLSTGLAGAKNIQYF. CDR3 DNA sequence: TGTGCCAGCAGTTTATCTACGGGACTAGCGGGAGCCAAAAACATTCAGTACTTC.